These 30 T cell receptor beta chains were all obtained from the same sample, sequenced in a study of shared clonotypes between healthy human individuals. Profiled with immunoSEQ multiplex PCR; TCRdb holds only in-frame clones, not every one. The data hold roughly 1,800,000 clones, with just under 95% observed a single time. The naive CD8 fraction comprised CD45RO-negative cells positively selected for CCR7 and excluded terminally differentiated effector memory CD45RA+ cells. Sequencing was done on a sample of naive CD8+ T cells sorted from blood. The receptors shown here come from a man in his late teens or twenties in good health.

V and J are TRBV7-9 and TRBJ2-5; the D is unclear. The CDR3 is 12 residues long. Germline values: CDR1 SEHNR, CDR2 FQNEAQ (reference sequence). Trimming shortened V by 5 bases and J by 5 bases, and 9 bases separated the two germline ends. The CDR3 coding sequence is TGTGCCAGCAGCCCCTCAACGGAGACCCAGTACTTC. This sequence encodes CASSPSTETQYF.

V is TRBV7-8 and J is TRBJ2-3; 7 bases match TRBD1. The CDR3 covers 14 residues. Per germline, CDR1 SGHVS and CDR2 FQNEAQ. The V segment lost 5 bases and the J segment 3 bases; nucleotides outside the gene matches: 5. Written as DNA, the CDR3 is TGTGCCAGCAGCGCGGCGACAGGGACAGATACGCAGTATTTT. Translation gives CASSAATGTDTQYF.

The chain links TRBV19 to TRBJ2-7; 11 bases align to TRBD1. V lost 6 bases, J lost 5 bases, and 6 bases stayed unmatched. This CDR3 is 14 amino acids long. Looked up from germline, CDR1 is LNHDA and CDR2 is SQIVND (reference sequence). CDR3 nucleotides: TGTGCCAGTAGCAAGGACAGGGGGCCGGACGAGCAGTACTTC. The encoded protein is CASSKDRGPDEQYF.

The count of this clone is one. The V call is TRBV4-3, the J call TRBJ2-3; the D is unclear. V was cut by 4 bases and J by 2 bases, with 13 bases left in between. Germline V gives CDR1 LGHNA, CDR2 YSLEER. CDR3 length: 15 residues. The CDR3 DNA reads as TGCGCCAGCAGCCTTAGGAGTACTGACACAGATACGCAGTATTTT. Protein sequence: CASSLRSTDTDTQYF.

This clone has only one observation. This chain uses TRBV6-5 with TRBJ1-1; maybe TRBD1 (5 bases). V lost 4 bases to trimming and J lost 4 bases, with 16 bases between them. The germline V gene encodes CDR1 MNHEY and CDR2 SVGAGI. The CDR3 sequence is 15 residues long. The CDR3: CASSSNRGFITEAFF. CDR3 coding DNA: TGTGCCAGCAGTTCGAACCGGGGGTTTATCACTGAAGCTTTCTTT.

The chain couples TRBV11-1 to TRBJ2-3; TRBD1 agrees at 7 bases. Germline assignment: CDR1 SGHAT and CDR2 FQDESV (reference sequence). Losses at the gene ends were 4 bases for V and 5 bases for J; bases not matched to a gene: 12. CDR3 length equals 16 residues. The CDR3 DNA follows: TGTGCCAGCAGCTCCCACAATACAGACAGGGAAGATACGCAGTATTTT. Translated, it gives CASSSHNTDREDTQYF. The entire variable domain, with the rest obtained from reference TRBV11-1 and TRBJ2-3, is as follows: EAEVAQSPRYKITEKSQAVAFWCDPISGHATLYWYRQILGQGPELLVQFQDESVVDDSQLPKDRFSAERLKGVDSTLKIQPAELGDSAMYLCASSSHNTDREDTQYFGPGTRLTVL.

The chain carries TRBV5-4 and TRBJ1-2; 8 nucleotides align to TRBD1. The junction had 8 bases not matched to a gene; V was cut back by 0 bases and J by 1 base. The germline V gene encodes CDR1 SGHNT and CDR2 YYREEE (reference sequence). The CDR3 totals 17 residues. CDR3 sequence (DNA): TGTGCCAGCAGCTTGGAGGCAGGGGGCATATATAACTATGGCTACACCTTC. Translation gives CASSLEAGGIYNYGYTF.

The rearrangement joins TRBV7-2 to TRBJ2-5; 7 bases are shared with TRBD2. The length of the CDR3 is 17 residues. Trimming took 5 bases from V and 4 from J; bases not matched to a gene: 16. CDR1 is SGHTA, CDR2 FQGNSA, per germline. The CDR3 DNA is TGTGCCAGCAGCGCCCTGGGTAGTGCGGGAGCACGAGAGACCCAGTACTTC. Translation gives CASSALGSAGARETQYF.

Notes on this clone: Other DNA sequences of this sample code for an identical CDR3. This chain joins TRBV19 and TRBJ2-7; 8 bases agree with TRBD1. This CDR3 is 13 amino acids long. J lost 7 bases, V lost 4 bases, and 6 bases had no gene match. The germline gives CDR1 LNHDA, CDR2 SQIVND (reference sequence). The CDR3 DNA follows: TGTGCCAGTAGTACAGGGACAGGTTCGGAGCAGTACTTC. Translating it yields CASSTGTGSEQYF.

The rearrangement joins TRBV15 to TRBJ2-2, with D hard to call. CDR1 LNHNV and CDR2 YYDKDF come from the germline V gene (reference sequence). This CDR3 is built from 16 residues. Trimming pared 4 bases from V and 6 bases from J, leaving 18 bases between. The chain's CDR3 is CATSTSSWSWSGELFF. CDR3 nucleotides: TGTGCCACCAGCACTTCAAGTTGGTCTTGGTCCGGGGAGCTGTTTTTT. Based on the CDR3 plus reference TRBV15 and TRBJ2-2, the full variable domain is DAMVIQNPRYQVTQFGKPVTLSCSQTLNHNVMYWYQQKSSQAPKLLFHYYDKDFNNEADTPDNFQSRRPNTSFCFLDIRSPGLGDTAMYLCATSTSSWSWSGELFFGEGSRLTVL.

The chain is built from TRBV4-3 and TRBJ1-2; weak D call: TRBD1 (6 bases). The germline V gene encodes CDR1 LGHNA and CDR2 YSLEER. V was pared by 0 bases and J by 6 bases, with 17 bases between. The CDR3 spans 16 residues. The chain's CDR3 is CASSQDWGGRANGYTF. The CDR3 DNA sequence: TGCGCCAGCAGCCAAGACTGGGGGGGCAGGGCCAATGGCTACACCTTC.

This chain uses TRBV7-9 with TRBJ1-6; D gene unclear. The CDR3 loop spans 15 amino acids. The germline V gene encodes CDR1 SEHNR and CDR2 FQNEAQ (reference sequence). The V gene lost 1 base and the J gene lost 7 bases, with 11 bases spanning the gap. As DNA, the CDR3 is TGTGCCAGCAGCTTAGTTCTGGGAGAAAATTCACCCCTCCACTTT. Protein: CASSLVLGENSPLHF.

With regard to this clone: Other DNA sequences in this sample translate to the same CDR3. The V call is TRBV11-2, the J call TRBJ1-2; TRBD1 is a possible D gene (5 bases). Germline V gives CDR1 SGHAT, CDR2 FQNNGV. The CDR3 is 15 residues long. V lost 0 bases and J lost 2, with 10 bases in between. Here the CDR3 reads CASSLDLGGNYGYTF. The CDR3 bases are TGTGCCAGCAGCTTAGATCTGGGGGGGAACTATGGCTACACCTTC.

The chain combines TRBV5-1 with TRBJ2-1; D gene unclear. The CDR3 is 13 residues long. The germline CDR1 and CDR2 sequences are SGHRS and YFSETQ. V shed 7 bases and J shed 2 bases, with 10 bases lying between them. The CDR3 spells CASAHDTYNEQFF. As DNA, the CDR3 is TGCGCCAGCGCCCACGACACCTACAATGAGCAGTTCTTC.

A single count supports this clone. The CDR3 region is CASVWTADTEAFF. For the CDR3, the DNA is TGTGCCAGCGTATGGACAGCGGACACTGAAGCTTTCTTT. The rearrangement links TRBV6-1 to TRBJ1-1; weak D call: TRBD1 (6 bases). Deletions cut 8 bases from V and 3 bases from J, with 13 bases between. From germline, CDR1 is MNHNS and CDR2 SASEGT. The CDR3 sequence is 13 residues long.

This clone appeared once. The chain is built from TRBV6-6 and TRBJ1-4; D remains unclear. The CDR3 loop spans 13 amino acids. Germline CDR1 reads MNHNY; CDR2 reads SVGAGI (reference sequence). V shed 2 bases and J shed 8 bases, with 9 bases lying between them. This chain's CDR3 is CASSYSAPEKLFF. The CDR3 coding sequence is TGTGCCAGCAGTTACAGCGCGCCGGAAAAACTGTTTTTT.

This chain connects TRBV7-9 to TRBJ1-5; possibly TRBD1 for D (5 bases). The CDR3 is 16 residues long. Germline CDR1 and CDR2: SEHNR and FQNEAQ (reference sequence). V lost 5 bases and J 5 bases, leaving 19 bases between the germline ends. The CDR3 nucleotides are TGTGCCAGCAGCCTGGGACCGGGGTCCTGGGATCAGCCCCAGCATTTT. Amino acids: CASSLGPGSWDQPQHF.

This clone occurred once. The chain uses TRBV13 and TRBJ1-4; 7 nucleotides match TRBD1. J was trimmed by 9 bases and V by 3 bases; bases with no gene match: 7. The germline gives CDR1 PRHDT, CDR2 FYEKMQ (reference sequence). The CDR3 contains 14 residues. The CDR3 nucleotides read TGTGCCAGCAGCTTCGACAGGGACCTGAAAAAACTGTTTTTT. Its protein is CASSFDRDLKKLFF.

Only one count was recorded for this clone. As DNA, the CDR3 is TGTGCCAGCAGTTTAGGGCAGGGGGTCCACGGGGAGCTGTTTTTT. This translates into CASSLGQGVHGELFF. This chain links TRBV27 with TRBJ2-2, with 7 bases matching TRBD1. Germline trimming cut 2 bases from V and 7 bases from J; bases unmatched to any gene: 7. CDR1 MNHEY and CDR2 SMNVEV come from the germline V gene (reference sequence). The CDR3 runs 15 residues.

The chain is built from TRBV19 and TRBJ1-2; perhaps TRBD1 as D (6 bases). The CDR3 runs 15 residues. Per the germline V gene, CDR1 is LNHDA and CDR2 is SQIVND (reference sequence). V was trimmed by 5 bases and J by 3 bases, leaving 16 bases between them. CDR3 amino acids: CASSGNREVDYGYTF. Written as DNA, the CDR3 is TGTGCCAGTAGTGGGAACAGGGAGGTCGACTATGGCTACACCTTC.

This chain uses TRBV7-6 with TRBJ2-2; a weak D match, TRBD1 (6 bases). The CDR3 length is 16 residues. V shed 5 bases and J shed 4 bases, with 17 bases lying between them. Germline V gene data show CDR1 as SGHVS and CDR2 as FNYEAQ. Here the CDR3 reads CASSPEVGAGTGELFF. The CDR3 DNA follows: TGTGCCAGCAGCCCCGAGGTGGGGGCGGGCACCGGGGAGCTGTTTTTT. Using reference TRBV7-6 and TRBJ2-2 for the parts outside the CDR3, the full variable domain is GAGVSQSPRYKVTKRGQDVALRCDPISGHVSLYWYRQALGQGPEFLTYFNYEAQQDKSGLPNDRFSAERPEGSISTLTIQRTEQRDSAMYRCASSPEVGAGTGELFFGEGSRLTVL.

As DNA, the CDR3 is TGTGCCAGCAGTATGACGGCTAGCGGCGCCTACGAGCAGTACTTC. This gives the protein CASSMTASGAYEQYF. The chain has TRBV27 and TRBJ2-7; 7 bases fit TRBD2. J gave up 2 bases and V 5 bases, and 9 bases lay outside the gene matches. There are 15 residues in the CDR3. Germline V gene data show CDR1 as MNHEY and CDR2 as SMNVEV (reference sequence).

The chain uses TRBV19 and TRBJ1-4, with D perhaps matching TRBD1 (6 bases). Germline CDR1 LNHDA, CDR2 SQIVND (reference sequence). V was clipped by 4 bases and J by 8 bases, with 17 bases between them. This CDR3 spans 15 amino acids. The CDR3 loop is CASSTPGTKDEKLFF. CDR3 coding DNA: TGTGCCAGTAGTACCCCCGGGACAAAAGACGAAAAACTGTTTTTT.

This chain joins TRBV29-1 and TRBJ2-3; D may correspond to TRBD1 or TRBD2 (5 bases each). From germline, CDR1 is SQVTM and CDR2 ANQGSEA. V was clipped by 1 base and J by 5 bases, with 22 bases between them. This CDR3 contains 17 residues. CDR3 coding DNA: TGCAGCGTTGAAGCCGCCGCGAGGGGCCACTACGGAGATACGCAGTATTTT. It translates to CSVEAAARGHYGDTQYF.

On this clone: The sample has other DNA sequences that encode this CDR3 too. The gene calls are TRBV7-9 and TRBJ1-2; D call uncertain. Germline V lookup: CDR1 SEHNR, CDR2 FQNEAQ (reference sequence). V was shortened by 2 bases and J by 1 base, with 8 bases between the two germline ends. The CDR3 is made up of 14 amino acids. CDR3 loop: CASSLTDGNYGYTF. DNA of the CDR3: TGTGCCAGCAGCTTAACGGACGGTAACTATGGCTACACCTTC. The full variable domain, completed using reference TRBV7-9 and TRBJ1-2, is DTGVSQNPRHKITKRGQNVTFRCDPISEHNRLYWYRQTLGQGPEFLTYFQNEAQLEKSRLLSDRFSAERPKGSFSTLEIQRTEQGDSAMYLCASSLTDGNYGYTFGSGTRLTVV.

This clone was observed a handful of times. The chain combines TRBV9 with TRBJ2-1; TRBD2 agrees at 9 bases. The CDR3 totals 15 residues. CDR1 is SGDLS, CDR2 YYNGEE, per germline. Losses at the gene ends were 3 bases for V and 7 bases for J; bases not matched to a gene: 8. The CDR3 nucleotides are TGTGCCAGCAGCGCAAGCGGGGGGCTAGGAAATGAGCAGTTCTTC. Translating it yields CASSASGGLGNEQFF.

J is TRBJ2-5 and V is TRBV28; 7 bases are a match to TRBD1. The J call may be in error: the DNA end matches TRBJ2-7 better. Germline CDR1 and CDR2: MDHEN and SYDVKM. The CDR3 runs 14 residues. The CDR3 region is CASSFTGTAYEQYF. In nucleotides, the CDR3 is TGTGCCAGCAGTTTCACCGGGACAGCCTACGAGCAGTACTTC.

V and J are TRBV11-2 and TRBJ1-1, with D unresolved. The CDR3 sequence is 12 residues long. Germline CDR1 and CDR2: SGHAT and FQNNGV. Trimming took off 1 base at V and 7 bases at J, with 7 bases between the two ends. CDR3 loop: CASSLVPDEAFF. Here the CDR3 DNA reads TGTGCCAGCAGCTTAGTCCCCGATGAAGCTTTCTTT.

The chain couples TRBV7-6 to TRBJ2-1; 9 bases line up with TRBD2. The CDR3 has 18 residues. With V trimmed by 1 base and J by 8 bases, 15 bases remained unmatched. Per the germline V gene, CDR1 is SGHVS and CDR2 is FNYEAQ. CDR3 nucleotides: TGTGCCAGCAGCTTAGTGGCTAGCGGGACCATCGAAGTATATGAGCAGTTCTTC. Protein product: CASSLVASGTIEVYEQFF.

The rearrangement uses TRBV18 and TRBJ2-7, with 11 nucleotides matching TRBD2. CDR3 length equals 15 residues. V was pared by 0 bases and J by 6 bases, with 4 bases of the junction left unmatched. CDR1 KGHSH and CDR2 LQKENI come from the germline V gene. The CDR3 is CASSPPTSGVSEQYF. In nucleotides, the CDR3 is TGTGCCAGCTCACCACCGACTAGCGGGGTCTCCGAGCAGTACTTC.